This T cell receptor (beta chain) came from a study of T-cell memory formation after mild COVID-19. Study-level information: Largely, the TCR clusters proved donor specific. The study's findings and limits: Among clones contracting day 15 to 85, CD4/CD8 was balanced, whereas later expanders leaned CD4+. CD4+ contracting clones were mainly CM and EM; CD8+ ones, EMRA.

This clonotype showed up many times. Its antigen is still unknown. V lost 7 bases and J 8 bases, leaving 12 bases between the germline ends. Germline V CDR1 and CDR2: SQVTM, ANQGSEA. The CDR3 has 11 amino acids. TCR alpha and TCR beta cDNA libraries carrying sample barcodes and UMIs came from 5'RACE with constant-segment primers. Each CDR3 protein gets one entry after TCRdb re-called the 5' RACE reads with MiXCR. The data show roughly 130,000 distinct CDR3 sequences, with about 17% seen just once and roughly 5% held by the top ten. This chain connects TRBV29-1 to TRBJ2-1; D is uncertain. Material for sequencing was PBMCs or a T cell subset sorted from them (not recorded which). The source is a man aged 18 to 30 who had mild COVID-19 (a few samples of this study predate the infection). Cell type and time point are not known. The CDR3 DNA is TGCAGCGCCGGGCTGGGCGATGAGCAGTTCTTC. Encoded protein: CSAGLGDEQFF.